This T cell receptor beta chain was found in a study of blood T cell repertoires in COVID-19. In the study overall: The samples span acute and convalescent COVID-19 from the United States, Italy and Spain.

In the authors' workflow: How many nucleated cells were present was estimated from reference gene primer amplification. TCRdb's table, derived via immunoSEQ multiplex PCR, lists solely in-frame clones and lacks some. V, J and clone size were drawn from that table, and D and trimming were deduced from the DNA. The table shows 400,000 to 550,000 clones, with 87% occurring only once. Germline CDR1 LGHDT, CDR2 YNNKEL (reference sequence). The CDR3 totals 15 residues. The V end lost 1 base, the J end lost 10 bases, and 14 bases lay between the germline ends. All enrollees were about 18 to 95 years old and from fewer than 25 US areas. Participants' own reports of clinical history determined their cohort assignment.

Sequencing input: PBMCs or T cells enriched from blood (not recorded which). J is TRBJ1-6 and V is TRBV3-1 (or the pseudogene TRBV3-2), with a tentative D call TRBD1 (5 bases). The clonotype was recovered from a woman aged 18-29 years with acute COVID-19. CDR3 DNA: TGTGCCAGCAGCCAAGTCGGGCAGGGCGGATCACCCCTCCACTTT. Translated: CASSQVGQGGSPLHF.